A selection of T cell receptor beta chains follows, all from one sample in a study of PD-1 blockade in mismatch repair-deficient tumors. Sequencing used immunoSEQ multiplex PCR; TCRdb keeps in-frame clones, though not all of them. The sample consists of 20,000 to 25,000 clones, roughly four fifths of them appearing once. The material sequenced was peripheral blood, taken 2 weeks after starting pembrolizumab. Receptors were obtained from an adult with mismatch repair-deficient cancer. Both conserved end residues are part of each CDR3. D genes are given only for firm matches. The size entry is marked missing in some rows and otherwise reads once, few, many or a size class.

>13|few|TRBJ2-7|TRBV6-5|NA
TGTGCCAGCAGCGACGGACAGCCCTACGAGCAGTACTTC
CASSDGQPYEQYF
>13|once|TRBJ2-7|TRBV7-2|NA
TGTGCCAGCAGCCCCAGTATGGGGCTCGAGCAGTACTTC
CASSPSMGLEQYF
>14|once|TRBJ2-7|TRBV6-5|TRBD1
TGTGCCAGTAAACCGGGACAGGGAACCTACGAGCAGTACTTC
CASKPGQGTYEQYF
>15|NA|TRBJ2-7|TRBV4-1|NA
TGCGCCAGCAGCCGGTTGAGCGGAGTCTCCTACGAGCAGTACTTC
CASSRLSGVSYEQYF
>12|NA|TRBJ2-5|TRBV7-2|NA
TGTGCCAGCAGCTTCTCCCAAGAGACCCAGTACTTC
CASSFSQETQYF
>14|once|TRBJ1-1|TRBV7-2|NA
TGTGCCAGCAGCTTAGCGTACGGGGACACTGAAGCTTTCTTT
CASSLAYGDTEAFF
>18|NA|TRBJ1-5|TRBV7-2|NA
TGTGCCAGCAGCCCAAGGGGGGGCCGGGGACAAGGCAATCAGCCCCAGCATTTT
CASSPRGGRGQGNQPQHF
>15|NA|TRBJ2-7|TRBV7-2|TRBD1
TGTGCCAGCAGCTTACAGGGGCAGGGGGCCTACGAGCAGTACTTC
CASSLQGQGAYEQYF
>15|NA|TRBJ1-1|TRBV6-5|NA
TGTGCCAGCAACTATGGAGGGGGAACGAACACTGAAGCTTTCTTT
CASNYGGGTNTEAFF
>14|once|TRBJ1-1|TRBV5-5|NA
TGTGCCAGCAGCTTGGGGAGTGCGAACACTGAAGCTTTCTTT
CASSLGSANTEAFF
>12|NA|TRBJ1-1|TRBV6-6|NA
TGTGCCAGCAGCCCGGGTGGAACTGAAGCTTTCTTT
CASSPGGTEAFF
>14|NA|TRBJ2-2|TRBV7-9|TRBD1
TGTGCCAGCCGGGGACAGGGGAAGTCCGGGGAGCTGTTTTTT
CASRGQGKSGELFF
>14|few|TRBJ2-7|TRBV5-5|NA
TGTGCCAGCAGTCGCGGGTGGGGGAGCTACGAGCAGTACTTC
CASSRGWGSYEQYF
>15|NA|TRBJ2-1|TRBV5-4|TRBD2
TGTGCCAGCAGCCCTGGGACTAGCGGGGCGAATGAGCAGTTCTTC
CASSPGTSGANEQFF
>15|NA|TRBJ2-1|TRBV6-6|NA
TGTGCCAGCAGTCGAGGGAGTCCTTTTGAGAATGAGCAGTTCTTC
CASSRGSPFENEQFF
>19|NA|TRBJ1-4|TRBV19|NA
TGTGCCAGTAGTACCCCCCTCCAGCGGTCAAGCGCGACTAATGAAAAACTGTTTTTT
CASSTPLQRSSATNEKLFF
>18|NA|TRBJ2-2|TRBV10-2|TRBD2
TGCGCCAGCAGGGACCTCCCTGGGACTAGCGGGAGTTCCCGGGAGCTGTTTTTT
CASRDLPGTSGSSRELFF
>13|NA|TRBJ2-7|TRBV19|TRBD1
TGTGCCAGTAGTCAGGGGGCTACCTACGAGCAGTACTTC
CASSQGATYEQYF
>13|once|TRBJ2-5|TRBV2|NA
TGTGCCAGCAAATACATCATGGGGGAGACCCAGTACTTC
CASKYIMGETQYF
>13|NA|TRBJ2-7|TRBV9|NA
TGTGCCAGCAGCGGCCAGGGATCCTACGAGCAGTACTTC
CASSGQGSYEQYF
>14|NA|TRBJ1-1|TRBV18|TRBD1
TGTGCCAGCTCATCACGGACAGGGGGCACTGAAGCTTTCTTT
CASSSRTGGTEAFF
>15|NA|TRBJ2-7|TRBV7-6|TRBD1
TGTGCCAGCAGCCCGGACAGGGGGCCTTACTACGAGCAGTACTTC
CASSPDRGPYYEQYF
>15|NA|TRBJ2-3|TRBV9|NA
TGTGCCAGCAGCGTAGAGGGCAGTAGCACAGATACGCAGTATTTT
CASSVEGSSTDTQYF
>14|NA|TRBJ2-5|TRBV19|TRBD2
TGTGCCAGTAGTATGGGCGGGAGCCAAGAGACCCAGTACTTC
CASSMGGSQETQYF